The sequence of this TCR beta chain was determined in a study of control samples from healthy donors and cancer patients. TCRdb keeps only in-frame clones here, not all; method: immunoSEQ multiplex PCR. This table has around 150,000 clones, around nine tenths appearing once. With 0 bases removed from V and 7 bases from J, the gap between germline ends came to 19 bases. Germline assignment: CDR1 PRHDT and CDR2 FYEKMQ (reference sequence). This CDR3 region has 17 residues. This receptor was obtained from a man between 18 and 29 years old in good health. The chain carries TRBV13 and TRBJ2-1; TRBD1 or TRBD2 may be the D gene (5 bases each). The sequenced sample was blood. CDR3 protein: CASSLGRGVAGGNEQFF. CDR3 coding DNA: TGTGCCAGCAGCTTAGGCCGAGGGGTCGCGGGCGGGAATGAGCAGTTCTTC.